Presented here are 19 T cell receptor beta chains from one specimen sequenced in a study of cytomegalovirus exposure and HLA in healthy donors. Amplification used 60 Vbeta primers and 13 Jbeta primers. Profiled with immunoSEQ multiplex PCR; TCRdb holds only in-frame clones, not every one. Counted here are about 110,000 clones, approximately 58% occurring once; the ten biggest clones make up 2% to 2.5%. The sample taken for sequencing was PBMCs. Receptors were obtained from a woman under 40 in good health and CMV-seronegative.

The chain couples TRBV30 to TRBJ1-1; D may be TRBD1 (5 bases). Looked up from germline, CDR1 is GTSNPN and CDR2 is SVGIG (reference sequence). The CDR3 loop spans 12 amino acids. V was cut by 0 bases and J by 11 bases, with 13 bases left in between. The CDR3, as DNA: TGTGCCTGGAGTGTAGGCAGGGTGAGTGCTTTCTTT. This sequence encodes CAWSVGRVSAFF.

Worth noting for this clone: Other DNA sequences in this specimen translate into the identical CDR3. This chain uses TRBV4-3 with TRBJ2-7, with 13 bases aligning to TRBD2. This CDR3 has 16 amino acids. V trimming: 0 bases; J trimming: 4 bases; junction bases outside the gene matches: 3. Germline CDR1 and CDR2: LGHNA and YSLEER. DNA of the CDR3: TGCGCCAGCAGCCAAGAACCGGGACTAGCGGGATACGAGCAGTACTTC. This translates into CASSQEPGLAGYEQYF.

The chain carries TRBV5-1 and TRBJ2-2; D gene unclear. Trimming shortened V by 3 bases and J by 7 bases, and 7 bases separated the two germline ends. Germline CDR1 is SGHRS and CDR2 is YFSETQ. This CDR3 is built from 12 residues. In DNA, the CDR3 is TGCGCCAGCAGCTCAGTTCTCGGGGAGCTGTTTTTT. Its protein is CASSSVLGELFF.

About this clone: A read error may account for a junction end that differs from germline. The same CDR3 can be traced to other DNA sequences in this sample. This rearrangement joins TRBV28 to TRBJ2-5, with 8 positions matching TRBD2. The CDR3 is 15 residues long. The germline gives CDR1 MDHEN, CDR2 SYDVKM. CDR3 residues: CASSLAGRASLAQYF. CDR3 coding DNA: TGCGCCAGCAGTTTAGCCGGGAGGGCGAGTTTGGCCCAGTACTTC.

The CDR3 is CASSQEFHSSTYEQYF. The CDR3 coding sequence is TGCGCCAGCAGCCAGGAGTTCCACTCTTCGACCTACGAGCAGTACTTC. The chain has TRBV4-3 and TRBJ2-7; D call uncertain. From germline, CDR1 is LGHNA and CDR2 YSLEER. This CDR3 spans 16 amino acids. Trimming took off 3 bases at V and 2 bases at J, with 17 bases between the two ends.

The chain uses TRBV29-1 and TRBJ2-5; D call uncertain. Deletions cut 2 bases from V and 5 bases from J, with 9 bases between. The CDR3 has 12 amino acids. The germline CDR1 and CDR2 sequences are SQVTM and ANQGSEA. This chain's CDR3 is CSVEPGGETQYF. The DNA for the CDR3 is TGCAGCGTTGAACCTGGCGGCGAGACCCAGTACTTC.

DNA of the CDR3: TGTGCCAGCAGTGCCGAACTATCGGGCTACACCTTC. Translation: CASSAELSGYTF. The gene calls are TRBV6-1 and TRBJ1-2; the D is unclear. The germline V gene has CDR1 MNHNS and CDR2 SASEGT. The V end lost 4 bases, the J end lost 8 bases, and 11 bases lay between the germline ends. This CDR3 region has 12 residues.

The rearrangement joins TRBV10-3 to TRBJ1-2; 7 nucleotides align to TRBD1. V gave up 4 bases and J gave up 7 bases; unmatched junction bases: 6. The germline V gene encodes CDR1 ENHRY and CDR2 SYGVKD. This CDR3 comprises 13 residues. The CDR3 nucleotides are TGTGCCATCAGTGGGAGAGCAGGGGGTGGCTACACCTTC. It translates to CAISGRAGGGYTF.

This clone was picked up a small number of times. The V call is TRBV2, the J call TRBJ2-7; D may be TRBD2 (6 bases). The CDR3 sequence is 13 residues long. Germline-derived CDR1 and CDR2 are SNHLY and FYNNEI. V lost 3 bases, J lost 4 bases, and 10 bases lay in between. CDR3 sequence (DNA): TGTGCCAGCAGTGAGACTAGTCAGTACGAGCAGTACTTC. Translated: CASSETSQYEQYF.

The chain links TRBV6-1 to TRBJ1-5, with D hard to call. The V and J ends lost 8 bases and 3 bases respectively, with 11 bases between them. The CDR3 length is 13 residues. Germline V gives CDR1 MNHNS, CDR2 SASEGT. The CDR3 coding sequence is TGTGCCAGCCGGCAGGTCAACAATCAGCCCCAGCATTTT. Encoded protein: CASRQVNNQPQHF.

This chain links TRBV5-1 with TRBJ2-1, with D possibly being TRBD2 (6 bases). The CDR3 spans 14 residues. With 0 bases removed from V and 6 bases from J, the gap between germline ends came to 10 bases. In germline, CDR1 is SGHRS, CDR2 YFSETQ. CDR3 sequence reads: CASSLDGSFNEQFF. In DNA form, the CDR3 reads TGCGCCAGCAGCTTGGACGGGAGTTTCAATGAGCAGTTCTTC.

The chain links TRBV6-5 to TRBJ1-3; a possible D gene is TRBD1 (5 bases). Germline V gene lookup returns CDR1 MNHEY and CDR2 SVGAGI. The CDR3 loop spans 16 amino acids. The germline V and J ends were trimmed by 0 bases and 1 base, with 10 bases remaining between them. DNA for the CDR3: TGTGCCAGCAGTTACTCGAAGGGGCTGTCTGGAAACACCATATATTTT. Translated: CASSYSKGLSGNTIYF.

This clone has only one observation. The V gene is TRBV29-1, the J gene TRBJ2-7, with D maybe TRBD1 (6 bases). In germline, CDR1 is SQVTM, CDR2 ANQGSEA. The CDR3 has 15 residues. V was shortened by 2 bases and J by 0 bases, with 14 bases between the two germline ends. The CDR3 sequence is CSVEIQGWGSYEQYF. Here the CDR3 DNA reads TGCAGCGTTGAAATACAGGGTTGGGGCTCCTACGAGCAGTACTTC.

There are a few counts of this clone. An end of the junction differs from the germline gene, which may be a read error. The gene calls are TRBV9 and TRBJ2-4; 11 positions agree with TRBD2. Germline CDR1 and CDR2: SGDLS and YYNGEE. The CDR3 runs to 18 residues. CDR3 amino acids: CASRVAGGPGLGKNIQYF. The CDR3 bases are TGTGCCAGCAGGGTAGCGGGAGGGCCGGGTTTAGGCAAAAACATTCAGTACTTC.

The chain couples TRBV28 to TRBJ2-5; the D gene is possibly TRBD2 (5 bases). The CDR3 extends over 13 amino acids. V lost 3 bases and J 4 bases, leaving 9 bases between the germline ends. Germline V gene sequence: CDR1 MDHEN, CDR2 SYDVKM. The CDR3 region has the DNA TGTGCCAGCAGTTTTCCCGGGGTAGAGACCCAGTACTTC. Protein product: CASSFPGVETQYF.

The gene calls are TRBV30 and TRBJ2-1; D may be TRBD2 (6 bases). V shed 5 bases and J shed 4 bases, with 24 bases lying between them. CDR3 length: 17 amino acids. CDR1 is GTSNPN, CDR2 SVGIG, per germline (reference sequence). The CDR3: CAWAYGWDSLRYNEQFF. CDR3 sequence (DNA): TGTGCCTGGGCCTATGGTTGGGACTCCCTTCGGTACAATGAGCAGTTCTTC.

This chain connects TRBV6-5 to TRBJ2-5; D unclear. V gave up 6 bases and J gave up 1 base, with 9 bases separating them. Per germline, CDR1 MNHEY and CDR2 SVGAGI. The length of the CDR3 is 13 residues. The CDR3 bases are TGTGCCAGCAGGGAGCCGGGCCAAGAGACCCAGTACTTC. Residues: CASREPGQETQYF.

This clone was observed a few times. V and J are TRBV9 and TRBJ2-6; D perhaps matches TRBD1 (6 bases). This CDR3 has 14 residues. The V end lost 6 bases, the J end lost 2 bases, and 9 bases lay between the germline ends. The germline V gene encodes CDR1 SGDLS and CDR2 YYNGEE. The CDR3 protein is CASNRDTGANVLTF. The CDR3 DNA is TGTGCCAGCAACCGGGACACTGGGGCCAACGTCCTGACTTTC.

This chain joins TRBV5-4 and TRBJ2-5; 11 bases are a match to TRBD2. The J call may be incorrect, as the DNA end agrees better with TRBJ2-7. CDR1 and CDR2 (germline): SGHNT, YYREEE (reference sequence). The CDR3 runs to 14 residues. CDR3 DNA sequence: TGTGCCAGCAACGTAGCGGGAGGGCCCTACGAGCAGTACTTC. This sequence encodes CASNVAGGPYEQYF.